The clone carrying this T cell receptor beta chain was picked up a small number of times. Its antigen is still unknown. It was 8 to 10 ml of fresh peripheral blood that supplied the PBMCs. There were TCR beta CDR3 regions amplified from RNA transcripts. TCR CDR3 regions were first amplified by RT-PCR with HTBI primers. In TCRdb, the multiplex PCR reads were re-called with MiXCR into one record per CDR3 protein. The sample carries 650,000 to 700,000 distinct CDR3 sequences, around 16% recorded once. Germline CDR1 and CDR2: WNHNN and SYGVQD (reference sequence). This CDR3 is built from 16 residues. V was pared by 0 bases and J by 0 bases, with 2 bases of the junction left unmatched. The data are from a study of T cells in Graves' hyperthyroidism and ophthalmopathy. Study results and caveats: Blood samples included most of the expanded thyroid clonotypes exceeding 0.001.

The sample taken for sequencing was blood. This chain connects TRBV10-1 to TRBJ2-1; 7 nucleotides line up with TRBD2. The source is a man aged 45-60 years with Graves' hyperthyroidism. This chain's CDR3 is CASSESSGGSYNEQFF. DNA of the CDR3: TGCGCCAGCAGTGAGTCTTCGGGGGGCTCCTACAATGAGCAGTTCTTC.